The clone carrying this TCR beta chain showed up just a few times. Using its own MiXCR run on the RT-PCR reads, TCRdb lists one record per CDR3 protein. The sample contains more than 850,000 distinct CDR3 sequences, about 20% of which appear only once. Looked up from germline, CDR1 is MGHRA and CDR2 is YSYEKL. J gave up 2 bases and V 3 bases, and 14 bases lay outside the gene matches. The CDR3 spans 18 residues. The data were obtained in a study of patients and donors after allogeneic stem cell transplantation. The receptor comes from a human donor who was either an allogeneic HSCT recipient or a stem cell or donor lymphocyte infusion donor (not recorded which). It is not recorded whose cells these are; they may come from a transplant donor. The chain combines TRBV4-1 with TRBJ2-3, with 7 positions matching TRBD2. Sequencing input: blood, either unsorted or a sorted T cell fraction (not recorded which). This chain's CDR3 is CASSHRKAGLDDTDTQYF. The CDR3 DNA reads TGCGCCAGCAGCCATCGCAAAGCGGGGTTAGACGACACAGATACGCAGTATTTT.